The 22 T cell receptor beta chains in this list originate from one sample, sequenced in a study of T cells in Graves' hyperthyroidism and ophthalmopathy. Amplification targeted TCR beta CDR3 regions from RNA transcripts. The HTBI primer set drove a first-round RT-PCR of the TCR CDR3. TCRdb reprocessed the multiplex PCR reads via MiXCR and lists one record per CDR3 protein. The sample has about 360,000 distinct CDR3 sequences; roughly 13% are singletons. The sequenced sample consisted of blood. All receptors come from a woman aged 18-35 years with Graves' hyperthyroidism.

The chain couples TRBV20-1 to TRBJ1-6; 8 nucleotides match TRBD1. V lost 2 bases and J lost 6; bases outside the gene matches: 6. Germline CDR1 is DFQATT and CDR2 is SNEGSKA (reference sequence). This CDR3 is 15 amino acids long. In DNA, the CDR3 is TGCAGTGCTAGACCAGGGGGCGTACTTAATTCACCCCTCCACTTT. This codes for CSARPGGVLNSPLHF.

This clonotype has ten or more counts. V and J are TRBV14 and TRBJ2-7; D gene ambiguous. CDR3 length: 16 amino acids. Germline V CDR1 and CDR2: SGHDN, FVKESK. Trimming shortened V by 0 bases and J by 6 bases, and 18 bases separated the two germline ends. In DNA form, the CDR3 reads TGTGCCAGCAGCCAAGAACCACTTGGGCGTCGGGCCGAGCAGTACTTC. Protein: CASSQEPLGRRAEQYF.

A word on this clonotype: This may be a read error: a much more frequent sequence differs by one nucleotide. The chain carries TRBV28 and TRBJ1-4; unclear D gene. The V and J ends lost 7 bases and 0 bases respectively, with 6 bases between them. Germline CDR1 is MDHEN and CDR2 is SYDVKM. This CDR3 has 13 residues. The CDR3: CASTTATNEKLFF. DNA of the CDR3: TGTGCCAGCACGACTGCAACTAATGAAAAACTGTTTTTT.

The rearrangement links TRBV19 to TRBJ2-7; TRBD2 aligns across 9 bases. Germline V CDR1 and CDR2: LNHDA, SQIVND (reference sequence). This CDR3 region has 15 residues. The V segment lost 0 bases and the J segment 4 bases; nucleotides outside the gene matches: 4. The CDR3 protein is CASSIESGRTYEQYF. The CDR3 nucleotides read TGTGCCAGTAGTATAGAAAGCGGGAGGACTTACGAGCAGTACTTC.

This clonotype was observed a handful of times. The chain joins TRBV14 to TRBJ1-2; unclear D gene. There are 13 residues in the CDR3. The germline gives CDR1 SGHDN, CDR2 FVKESK. V lost 8 bases and J 5 bases, leaving 15 bases between the germline ends. The CDR3 DNA reads as TGTGCCAGCCGAGGGCAGTGGGAATATGGCTACACCTTC. Residues: CASRGQWEYGYTF.

This clonotype was counted ten times or more. The gene calls are TRBV6-2 or TRBV6-3 and TRBJ1-1; 7 nucleotides line up with TRBD1. Germline CDR1 reads MNHEY; CDR2 reads SVGEGT. V lost 2 bases, J lost 3 bases, and 6 bases stayed unmatched. CDR3 length equals 15 residues. CDR3 bases: TGTGCCAGCAGTTACCTTGGGACAGCCGACACTGAAGCTTTCTTT. The encoded protein is CASSYLGTADTEAFF.

This clonotype showed up just a few times. This sequence joins TRBV4-1 and TRBJ2-7; perhaps TRBD2 as D (6 bases). Trimming took off 6 bases at V and 2 bases at J, with 17 bases between the two ends. Germline lookup yields CDR1 MGHRA and CDR2 YSYEKL. The CDR3 covers 15 residues. For the CDR3, the DNA is TGCGCCAGCAGTCCATTGGGACTGGCCCCCTACGAGCAGTACTTC. Translating gives CASSPLGLAPYEQYF.

Ten or more counts support this clonotype. In nucleotides, the CDR3 is TGTGCCAGCAGCTTAGCCCCGAACACTGAAGCTTTCTTT. It encodes CASSLAPNTEAFF. This chain uses TRBV7-8 with TRBJ1-1; D gene ambiguous. Germline V gene lookup returns CDR1 SGHVS and CDR2 FQNEAQ. The CDR3 runs 13 residues. V gave up 0 bases and J gave up 1 base, with 3 bases separating them.

In this sample, this clonotype turned up many times. This rearrangement joins TRBV6-2 or TRBV6-3 to TRBJ1-2, with 11 positions matching TRBD1. Trimming cost V 5 bases and J 4 bases; bases outside gene matches: 3. Looked up from germline, CDR1 is MNHEY and CDR2 is SVGEGT. CDR3 length: 14 amino acids. The CDR3 DNA is TGTGCCAGCAGTCAGGGACAGGGGGTCTATGGCTACACCTTC. Its translation: CASSQGQGVYGYTF.

Turning to this clonotype: A much larger clonotype is one base distant, so this may be a read error. The V and J genes are TRBV5-1 and TRBJ2-7; D unclear. The CDR3 is 15 residues long. CDR1 and CDR2 from the germline V gene are SGHRS and YFSETQ. CDR3 region: CASSLPDPRPYGQYF. The DNA of the CDR3 is TGCGCCAGCAGCTTGCCGGACCCACGACCCTACGGGCAGTACTTC.

This clonotype was counted many times. The chain uses TRBV5-1 and TRBJ1-1, with a tentative D call TRBD1 (5 bases). Germline V gene lookup returns CDR1 SGHRS and CDR2 YFSETQ. V was pared by 5 bases and J by 4 bases, with 15 bases between. The CDR3 has 14 amino acids. This chain's CDR3 is CASRQTGTATEAFF. CDR3 bases: TGCGCCAGCAGGCAAACCGGGACGGCCACTGAAGCTTTCTTT.

V and J are TRBV6-1 and TRBJ1-6, with TRBD1 as a possible D gene (5 bases). Germline CDR1 is MNHNS and CDR2 is SASEGT. The CDR3 runs to 16 residues. The V gene lost 4 bases and the J gene lost 7 bases, with 17 bases spanning the gap. In nucleotides, the CDR3 is TGTGCCAGCAGTGGCAGTGGGGGTATCGGAAATTCACCCCTCCACTTT. It codes for CASSGSGGIGNSPLHF.

This clonotype has at least ten counts. The chain couples TRBV3-1 to TRBJ1-1; D unresolved. Trimming cost V 1 base and J 5 bases, with 5 bases left between them. CDR1 is LGHDT and CDR2 is YNNKEL in the germline V gene (reference sequence). This CDR3 is 12 amino acids long. CDR3 in DNA: TGTGCCAGCAGCCAAGGGGCGACTGAAGCTTTCTTT. It codes for CASSQGATEAFF.

This clonotype was seen ten or more times. The V and J genes are TRBV29-1 and TRBJ2-1; 8 bases align to TRBD1. This CDR3 has 12 amino acids. Germline CDR1 SQVTM, CDR2 ANQGSEA. With V trimmed by 8 bases and J by 5 bases, 5 bases remained unmatched. CDR3 nucleotide sequence: TGCAGCACGGACAGGGACGACAATGAGCAGTTCTTC. Its protein is CSTDRDDNEQFF.

The table lists this clonotype with many counts. This chain joins TRBV3-1 and TRBJ1-1, with D uncertain. The length of the CDR3 is 14 residues. V shed 7 bases and J shed 3 bases, with 15 bases lying between them. In germline, CDR1 is LGHDT, CDR2 YNNKEL (reference sequence). The CDR3 DNA sequence: TGTGCCAGCAAACCGGGCAGGAGTGACACTGAAGCTTTCTTT. Translation: CASKPGRSDTEAFF.

This clonotype showed up many times. The DNA for the CDR3 is TGTGCCAGCAGCCGGGGGGGGGCTGAGCAGTTCTTC. Encoded protein: CASSRGGAEQFF. The chain joins TRBV11-1 to TRBJ2-1; 8 positions match TRBD2. Germline CDR1 SGHAT, CDR2 FQDESV (reference sequence). The CDR3 spans 12 residues. Losses at the gene ends were 5 bases for V and 9 bases for J; bases not matched to a gene: 3.

This clonotype was found a few times. V and J are TRBV24-1 and TRBJ2-7; 9 nucleotides agree with TRBD2. Germline V gene lookup returns CDR1 KGHDR and CDR2 SFDVKD. V shed 5 bases and J 5 bases; nucleotides not matched to a gene: 9. CDR3 length: 15 amino acids. CDR3: CATSVNRAGGDEQYF. The CDR3 bases are TGTGCCACCAGTGTAAACCGAGCGGGGGGAGACGAGCAGTACTTC.

The table lists this clonotype with a few counts. The chain uses TRBV27 and TRBJ1-1; possibly TRBD1 for D (5 bases). V was shortened by 3 bases and J by 3 bases, with 11 bases between the two germline ends. Germline-derived CDR1 and CDR2 are MNHEY and SMNVEV (reference sequence). The CDR3 loop spans 14 amino acids. In nucleotides, the CDR3 is TGTGCCAGCAGTTTGAGCCCGGGGGACACTGAAGCTTTCTTT. The encoded protein is CASSLSPGDTEAFF.

In this sample, this clonotype turned up many times. The rearrangement joins TRBV7-8 to TRBJ2-5; TRBD2 aligns across 8 bases. V lost 1 base and J lost 3; bases outside the gene matches: 1. Germline CDR1 is SGHVS and CDR2 is FQNEAQ. The CDR3 runs 14 residues. The DNA of the CDR3 is TGTGCCAGCAGCTTAGAACTAGCGGAAGAGACCCAGTACTTC. Its protein is CASSLELAEETQYF.

In its sample, this clonotype was seen many times. The chain carries TRBV29-1 and TRBJ2-1; TRBD2 matches 10 bases. CDR3 length equals 14 residues. The junction had 6 bases not matched to a gene; V was cut back by 2 bases and J by 8 bases. CDR1 SQVTM and CDR2 ANQGSEA come from the germline V gene. CDR3 nucleotide sequence: TGCAGCGTTGAACCGGCTAGCGGGAGCTATGAGCAGTTCTTC. It yields the protein CSVEPASGSYEQFF.

The J gene is TRBJ2-7, the V gene TRBV20-1; 9 nucleotides align to TRBD2. V lost 2 bases, J lost 0 bases, and 5 bases stayed unmatched. CDR3 size: 15 residues. Germline lookup yields CDR1 DFQATT and CDR2 SNEGSKA (reference sequence). CDR3 in amino acids: CSARQLTSGSYEQYF. CDR3 DNA: TGCAGTGCTAGACAGTTGACTAGCGGCTCCTACGAGCAGTACTTC.

This clonotype came up a few times. V gene TRBV7-9 combines with J gene TRBJ2-1, with D hard to call. The CDR3 totals 14 residues. Per germline, CDR1 SEHNR and CDR2 FQNEAQ (reference sequence). Trimming pared 1 base from V and 7 bases from J, leaving 11 bases between. The chain's CDR3 is CASSLGVTTNEQFF. DNA for the CDR3: TGTGCCAGCAGCTTAGGGGTTACCACTAATGAGCAGTTCTTC. The full variable domain, completed using reference TRBV7-9 and TRBJ2-1, is DTGVSQNPRHKITKRGQNVTFRCDPISEHNRLYWYRQTLGQGPEFLTYFQNEAQLEKSRLLSDRFSAERPKGSFSTLEIQRTEQGDSAMYLCASSLGVTTNEQFFGPGTRLTVL.